The 10 T cell receptor beta chains below all came from one sample that was sequenced in a study of cytotoxic CD8 clonotypes in ibrutinib-treated CLL. Clones were sequenced by immunoSEQ multiplex PCR, and TCRdb holds only the in-frame ones, with some missing. Here the sample spans a few hundred thousand clones, under 75% being singletons. The starting material was PBMCs, obtained after 24 months of ibrutinib treatment. Receptor source: a human donor with chronic lymphocytic leukemia.

This chain links TRBV13 with TRBJ1-2, with D possibly TRBD1 on 5 matching bases. The CDR3 totals 15 residues. The germline gives CDR1 PRHDT, CDR2 FYEKMQ (reference sequence). Trimming stripped 10 bases from V and 2 bases from J, with 20 bases between. DNA for the CDR3: TGTGCCACTCTAGACAGAATGGCATCAAACTATGGCTACACCTTC. Its translation: CATLDRMASNYGYTF.

This clone was picked up a small number of times. Germline is not matched at one junction end, which may reflect a read error. V is TRBV27 and J is TRBJ2-7, with D perhaps matching TRBD1 (6 bases). The CDR3 extends over 13 amino acids. Germline V gives CDR1 MNHEY, CDR2 SMNVEV (reference sequence). CDR3 nucleotides: TGTGCCAGCAGTTCTTCCGCCTCAGGGGAAGGAAACTTC. Translated: CASSSSASGEGNF.

V gene TRBV28 combines with J gene TRBJ2-1; D could derive from TRBD1 or TRBD2 (5 bases each). The V end lost 2 bases, the J end lost 7 bases, and 6 bases lay between the germline ends. CDR1 is MDHEN, CDR2 SYDVKM, per germline. The CDR3 extends over 12 amino acids. Here the CDR3 reads CASSLEGNEQFF. In DNA, the CDR3 is TGTGCCAGCAGTTTAGAGGGGAATGAGCAGTTCTTC.

This sequence joins TRBV30 and TRBJ1-1, with TRBD1 as a possible D gene (5 bases). Trimming left V 1 base short and J 4 bases short, with 19 bases between. This CDR3 contains 16 residues. The germline CDR1 and CDR2 sequences are GTSNPN and SVGIG (reference sequence). CDR3 DNA sequence: TGTGCCTGGAGTGCCGACTTAAGTGGGGGAAGCACTGAAGCTTTCTTT. As protein: CAWSADLSGGSTEAFF.

V gene TRBV2 combines with J gene TRBJ2-1; tentative D call: TRBD2 (6 bases). This CDR3 comprises 15 residues. From germline, CDR1 is SNHLY and CDR2 FYNNEI. With 4 bases removed from V and 6 bases from J, the gap between germline ends came to 16 bases. As DNA, the CDR3 is TGTGCCAGCAGTGTTTCCGGGGGAAATCGCAATGAGCAGTTCTTC. Its translation is CASSVSGGNRNEQFF.

V is TRBV10-2 and J is TRBJ1-2; 8 nucleotides line up with TRBD1. Germline-derived CDR1 and CDR2 are WSHSY and SAAADI. The V segment lost 3 bases and the J segment 5 bases; nucleotides outside the gene matches: 5. The CDR3 is made up of 14 amino acids. Here the CDR3 DNA reads TGCGCCAGCAGTGACACAGGGGGTAAATATGGCTACACCTTC. It yields the protein CASSDTGGKYGYTF.

This chain connects TRBV7-2 to TRBJ1-2; 7 bases are a match to TRBD1. Looked up from germline, CDR1 is SGHTA and CDR2 is FQGNSA. There are 14 residues in the CDR3. J was trimmed by 2 bases and V by 5 bases; bases with no gene match: 5. The CDR3 is CASSLGGRNYGYTF. In DNA, the CDR3 is TGTGCCAGCAGCCTAGGGGGCAGAAACTATGGCTACACCTTC.

The chain uses TRBV30 and TRBJ2-7, with TRBD2 as a possible D gene (6 bases). Germline V gene sequence: CDR1 GTSNPN, CDR2 SVGIG (reference sequence). Between the trimmed V and J ends, which lost 0 bases and 2 bases, there was a span of 8 bases. The CDR3 extends over 13 amino acids. The CDR3 nucleotides are TGTGCCTGGAGTGTTGGGGGGACCTACGAGCAGTACTTC. Translation gives CAWSVGGTYEQYF.

CDR3 coding DNA: TGCAGCGTTGCGGACCGGGACCCTATAGATACGCAGTATTTT. Its protein is CSVADRDPIDTQYF. J is TRBJ2-3 and V is TRBV29-1; either TRBD1 or TRBD2 may supply D (5 bases each). From germline, CDR1 is SQVTM and CDR2 ANQGSEA. This CDR3 has 14 residues. Trimming pared 4 bases from V and 5 bases from J, leaving 16 bases between.

This chain connects TRBV5-1 to TRBJ2-5, with D perhaps being TRBD1 or TRBD2 (5 bases each). The CDR3 consists of 14 residues. In germline, CDR1 is SGHRS, CDR2 YFSETQ. Trimming removed 2 bases at V and 3 bases at J, with 11 bases between. CDR3 DNA sequence: TGCGCCAGCAGCTTAAGGGACGCCGAAGAGACCCAGTACTTC. Its protein is CASSLRDAEETQYF.